The 17 T cell receptor beta chains given below trace back to one sample, sequenced in a study of beta chain features in type 1 diabetes. Study-level findings and limits: All four CD4+ subsets of Type 1 diabetes patients contained TCRB CDR3s that were moderately but significantly shorter.

No antigens are known for them. What was sequenced were expressed TCRB transcripts, since all of the isolated RNA had been reverse transcribed. TCRdb keeps only in-frame clones here, not all; method: immunoSEQ multiplex PCR. The table shows under 350,000 clones, with 14% occurring only once. The sequencing input was naive CD4+ T cells from blood. The receptors derive from a man under 40 with type 1 diabetes.

V gene TRBV5-1 combines with J gene TRBJ2-1, with 10 positions matching TRBD2. This CDR3 has 18 residues. The V gene end was trimmed by 3 bases and the J gene end by 5 bases; junction bases not matched to a gene: 14. Germline V gene sequence: CDR1 SGHRS, CDR2 YFSETQ. The CDR3: CASSSQITTSGKHNEQFF. CDR3 DNA: TGCGCCAGCAGCTCCCAAATAACTACTAGCGGGAAACACAATGAGCAGTTCTTC.

The chain links TRBV7-2 to TRBJ2-1, with TRBD2 matching over 9 bases. The CDR3 is made up of 16 amino acids. The V segment lost 2 bases and the J segment 4 bases; nucleotides outside the gene matches: 6. CDR1 SGHTA and CDR2 FQGNSA come from the germline V gene. For the CDR3, the DNA is TGTGCCAGCAGCTTATCAGCGGGAGGAAGATACAATGAGCAGTTCTTC. Its protein product is CASSLSAGGRYNEQFF.

The chain recombines TRBV2 with TRBJ1-1; D perhaps matches TRBD1 (6 bases). Trimming cost V 6 bases and J 1 base, with 12 bases left between them. Looked up from germline, CDR1 is SNHLY and CDR2 is FYNNEI. The CDR3 covers 14 residues. The CDR3 DNA sequence: TGTGCCAGCAGGTACAGGGTCGGGAACACTGAAGCTTTCTTT. Its protein is CASRYRVGNTEAFF.

V usage is TRBV4-1 and J usage is TRBJ2-2, with 16 bases fitting TRBD2. The CDR3 is 19 amino acids. Trimming took 9 bases from V and 4 from J; bases not matched to a gene: 14. Germline values: CDR1 MGHRA, CDR2 YSYEKL. The CDR3 sequence is CASRPGLAGGPKGTGELFF. The CDR3, as DNA: TGCGCCAGTCGGCCGGGACTAGCGGGAGGGCCTAAAGGCACCGGGGAGCTGTTTTTT.

J is TRBJ2-6 and V is TRBV2, with D perhaps TRBD1 (6 bases). The CDR3 is 15 residues long. V dropped 2 bases and J dropped 4 bases, with 9 bases sitting between them. Germline values: CDR1 SNHLY, CDR2 FYNNEI. The CDR3 protein is CASSEYRAGANVLTF. CDR3 nucleotide sequence: TGTGCCAGCAGTGAATACAGGGCCGGGGCCAACGTCCTGACTTTC.

The rearrangement links TRBV2 to TRBJ2-5, with 8 bases identical to TRBD2. The CDR3 is made up of 15 amino acids. Germline V lookup: CDR1 SNHLY, CDR2 FYNNEI. Unmatched junction bases numbered 6, after V lost 6 bases and J lost 0 bases. CDR3 amino acids: CASRDMGLDQETQYF. The CDR3 region has the DNA TGTGCCAGCAGGGACATGGGACTAGACCAAGAGACCCAGTACTTC.

V usage is TRBV30 and J usage is TRBJ1-5, with 9 bases lining up with TRBD1. The junction had 6 bases not matched to a gene; V was cut back by 5 bases and J by 4 bases. CDR3 size: 14 residues. Looked up from germline, CDR1 is GTSNPN and CDR2 is SVGIG (reference sequence). The CDR3: CAWRPGTGNQPQHF. CDR3 bases: TGTGCCTGGCGACCCGGGACAGGGAATCAGCCCCAGCATTTT.

The CDR3 sequence is CASSGSGTSSRSEQFF. The CDR3 DNA reads as TGTGCCAGCAGCGGGTCCGGGACTAGTAGTCGGAGTGAGCAGTTCTTC. The chain is built from TRBV6-6 and TRBJ2-1, with TRBD2 matching over 8 bases. Germline V CDR1 and CDR2: MNHNY, SVGAGI (reference sequence). The trim removed 6 bases at V and 9 bases at J, leaving 16 bases unmatched. The CDR3 is made up of 16 amino acids.

This clone has just a few counts. V and J are TRBV10-3 and TRBJ2-7; D gene ambiguous. CDR1 ENHRY and CDR2 SYGVKD come from the germline V gene. There are 13 residues in the CDR3. The V gene lost 4 bases and the J gene lost 7 bases, with 14 bases spanning the gap. CDR3 bases: TGTGCCATCAGTGCCCCTAGTATTGCAGAGCAGTACTTC. As protein: CAISAPSIAEQYF.

The table lists this clone with a few counts. The rearrangement links TRBV7-2 to TRBJ2-3; the D gene is possibly TRBD2 (5 bases). The V end was cut by 5 bases, the J end by 2 bases, with 20 bases between. CDR1 is SGHTA and CDR2 is FQGNSA in the germline V gene. This CDR3 is built from 17 residues. This CDR3 is CASSPEGFGSPTDTQYF. Here the CDR3 DNA reads TGTGCCAGCAGCCCCGAGGGCTTTGGTTCCCCCACAGATACGCAGTATTTT.

This clone was observed a few times. The chain is built from TRBV29-1 and TRBJ1-4; possible D gene TRBD1, 6 bases. Per germline, CDR1 SQVTM and CDR2 ANQGSEA. This CDR3 region has 13 residues. The CDR3 region has the DNA TGCACAGCGTTCACCCAGGGGAATGAAAAACTGTTTTTT. Its protein is CTAFTQGNEKLFF.

This chain uses TRBV7-9 with TRBJ2-3; TRBD1 might be the D (5 bases). The ends were cut back, 2 bases at V and 5 bases at J, with 14 bases in the middle. The V gene's germline CDR1 is SEHNR and CDR2 FQNEAQ (reference sequence). The CDR3 is 15 amino acids. The chain's CDR3 is CASSLIGQGLDTQYF. DNA of the CDR3: TGTGCCAGCAGCTTAATCGGACAAGGCTTAGATACGCAGTATTTT.

This clone was picked up a small number of times. The rearrangement joins TRBV11-3 to TRBJ2-7; D is perhaps TRBD2 (6 bases). This CDR3 has 14 amino acids. CDR1 and CDR2 from the germline V gene are SGHNT and YENEEA. Trimming pared 6 bases from V and 2 bases from J, leaving 14 bases between. DNA of the CDR3: TGTGCCAGCAGTCTGAATAGCGGAACCTACGAGCAGTACTTC. It is translated as CASSLNSGTYEQYF.

This chain connects TRBV29-1 to TRBJ2-3; tentatively, D is TRBD2 (5 bases). This CDR3 region has 16 residues. V was clipped by 5 bases and J by 1 base, with 19 bases between them. Germline CDR1 and CDR2: SQVTM and ANQGSEA. For the CDR3, the DNA is TGCAGCGTTAAGCCGATGTGGACTGGGGGCACAGATACGCAGTATTTT. Its translation is CSVKPMWTGGTDTQYF.

In its sample, this clone was seen a few times. V gene TRBV7-2 combines with J gene TRBJ2-6, with a weak D call TRBD2 (5 bases). CDR1 and CDR2 from the germline V gene are SGHTA and FQGNSA. The length of the CDR3 is 15 residues. Trimming removed 2 bases from V and 7 bases from J, with 12 bases in between. CDR3 nucleotides: TGTGCCAGCAGCTTACGGGTCGCGGGCGCCAACGTCCTGACTTTC. It specifies CASSLRVAGANVLTF.

A few counts support this clone. The chain combines TRBV27 with TRBJ2-5; 11 bases match TRBD2. Losses at the gene ends were 5 bases for V and 7 bases for J; bases not matched to a gene: 6. The CDR3 has 14 amino acids. Germline assignment: CDR1 MNHEY and CDR2 SMNVEV (reference sequence). This CDR3 is CASSPLAGGVTQYF. CDR3 in DNA: TGTGCCAGCAGTCCCCTAGCGGGAGGTGTGACCCAGTACTTC.

The chain employs TRBV30 and TRBJ2-2; 11 bases line up with TRBD1. The CDR3 runs to 16 residues. In germline, CDR1 is GTSNPN, CDR2 SVGIG (reference sequence). J gave up 6 bases and V 3 bases, and 9 bases lay outside the gene matches. CDR3 DNA: TGTGCCTGGAGGCGCCGAGGACAGGGGGCGTCCGGGGAGCTGTTTTTT. This translates into CAWRRRGQGASGELFF.